A single T cell receptor beta chain is shown here with its context. This CDR3 contains 11 residues. Germline V gene sequence: CDR1 LNHDA, CDR2 SQIVND (reference sequence). Trimming took 9 bases from V and 5 from J, leaving 10 bases between them. It was with 60 Vbeta and 13 Jbeta primers that the PCR ran. Profiled with immunoSEQ multiplex PCR; TCRdb holds only in-frame clones, not every one. The sample shows 150,000 to 200,000 clones, 70% to 85% of them seen only once. The data belong to a study of cytomegalovirus exposure and HLA in healthy donors. The rearrangement joins TRBV19 to TRBJ1-2; D is unresolved. This sequence was found in a woman aged 60 to 75 in good health and CMV-seropositive. Sequenced sample: PBMCs. The CDR3 spells CASRSRYGYTF. CDR3 DNA sequence: TGTGCCAGCCGATCGAGGTATGGCTACACCTTC.